A single sample is the source of the 19 T cell receptor beta chains below, sequenced in a study of cytomegalovirus exposure and HLA in healthy donors. PCR amplification relied on 60 Vbeta primers (plus 13 Jbeta primers). TCRdb's copy holds only in-frame clones and misses some; the assay was immunoSEQ multiplex PCR. The sample holds 150,000 to 200,000 clones. The sample consisted of PBMCs. Receptor source: a man aged 25 to 40 in good health and CMV-seronegative.

V and J are TRBV14 and TRBJ2-1, with TRBD2 as a possible D gene (6 bases). Trimming shortened V by 5 bases and J by 3 bases, and 17 bases separated the two germline ends. Germline V gene sequence: CDR1 SGHDN, CDR2 FVKESK. This CDR3 comprises 16 residues. The CDR3 spells CASSGGVLRLYNEQFF. CDR3 sequence (DNA): TGTGCCAGCAGCGGAGGGGTCCTGCGCCTCTACAATGAGCAGTTCTTC. The full variable domain, its missing parts supplied by reference TRBV14 and TRBJ2-1, is EAGVTQFPSHSVIEKGQTVTLRCDPISGHDNLYWYRRVMGKEIKFLLHFVKESKQDESGMPNNRFLAERTGGTYSTLKVQPAELEDSGVYFCASSGGVLRLYNEQFFGPGTRLTVL.

This rearrangement joins TRBV6-5 to TRBJ2-3, with 8 bases identical to TRBD2. Trimming at V came to 6 bases and at J to 0 bases, leaving 5 bases not matched to a gene. Looked up from germline, CDR1 is MNHEY and CDR2 is SVGAGI. There are 15 residues in the CDR3. DNA for the CDR3: TGTGCCAGCAGGCGGGGGGTATCTAGCACAGATACGCAGTATTTT. The encoded protein is CASRRGVSSTDTQYF.

The chain has TRBV30 and TRBJ2-7; D not certain. CDR3 length equals 12 residues. Trimming took off 4 bases at V and 0 bases at J, with 7 bases between the two ends. Germline V CDR1 and CDR2: GTSNPN, SVGIG (reference sequence). The CDR3 nucleotides are TGTGCCTGGAAGTCCTACTCCTACGAGCAGTACTTC. It is translated as CAWKSYSYEQYF.

The chain carries TRBV10-1 and TRBJ1-1; tentatively, D is TRBD1 (5 bases). CDR1 is WNHNN and CDR2 is SYGVQD in the germline V gene (reference sequence). CDR3 length equals 14 residues. V was trimmed by 3 bases and J by 0 bases, leaving 8 bases between them. The CDR3 protein is CASSEAGVNTEAFF. As DNA, the CDR3 is TGCGCCAGCAGTGAAGCGGGGGTGAACACTGAAGCTTTCTTT.

V and J are TRBV30 and TRBJ1-6; D remains unclear. Trimming stripped 2 bases from V and 0 bases from J, with 8 bases between. Germline loops: CDR1 GTSNPN, CDR2 SVGIG (reference sequence). The CDR3 consists of 15 residues. CDR3 nucleotides: TGTGCCTGGAGTCCCGGGAGCTCCTATAATTCACCCCTCCACTTT. It translates to CAWSPGSSYNSPLHF.

This rearrangement joins TRBV5-1 to TRBJ2-3, with D possibly matching TRBD2 (6 bases). Germline loops: CDR1 SGHRS, CDR2 YFSETQ. V was trimmed by 0 bases and J by 6 bases, leaving 17 bases between them. CDR3 length: 16 amino acids. The CDR3 DNA is TGCGCCAGCAGCTTGGTCTTAGCGGAAGATCGGGATACGCAGTATTTT. Translating gives CASSLVLAEDRDTQYF.

The genes are TRBV6-6 and TRBJ1-2, with TRBD1 identical over 8 bases. The CDR3 length is 15 residues. The V and J ends lost 7 bases and 4 bases, in that order; junction bases with no gene match: 11. Per germline, CDR1 MNHNY and CDR2 SVGAGI (reference sequence). The CDR3 DNA reads as TGTGCCAGCACACAGGGGAATACAGGGGGCTATGGCTACACCTTC. Its protein is CASTQGNTGGYGYTF.

This chain connects TRBV10-3 to TRBJ1-4, with TRBD1 matching 7 bases. Germline CDR1 reads ENHRY; CDR2 reads SYGVKD. V lost 6 bases, J lost 8 bases, and 12 bases stayed unmatched. This CDR3 has 15 residues. CDR3 region: CAISTGTAFGEKLFF. CDR3 bases: TGTGCCATCAGCACCGGGACAGCGTTTGGCGAAAAACTGTTTTTT.

The chain couples TRBV29-1 to TRBJ1-2; TRBD1 aligns across 7 bases. The CDR3 runs 14 residues. The V gene's germline CDR1 is SQVTM and CDR2 ANQGSEA. V lost 4 bases to trimming and J lost 4 bases; unmatched junction nucleotides: 9. CDR3 DNA: TGCAGCGTTGGAGGACAGGAGCGAACCTATGGCTACACCTTC. Its protein is CSVGGQERTYGYTF.

CDR3 amino acids: CASSLRGTGNNEQFF. The CDR3 nucleotides are TGTGCCAGCAGCTTAAGAGGGACAGGGAACAATGAGCAGTTCTTC. The V call is TRBV7-2, the J call TRBJ2-1; the match to TRBD1 covers 9 bases. Germline CDR1 and CDR2: SGHTA and FQGNSA. The ends lost 2 bases at V and 5 bases at J; junction bases unmatched: 4. This CDR3 comprises 15 residues.

V usage is TRBV5-1 and J usage is TRBJ2-1; possible D gene TRBD2, 6 bases. The CDR3 has 15 residues. V dropped 4 bases and J dropped 3 bases, with 14 bases sitting between them. The germline gives CDR1 SGHRS, CDR2 YFSETQ. CDR3 sequence (DNA): TGCGCCAGCAGCGGGGGAGGCCTGGGCTACAATGAGCAGTTCTTC. Its translation is CASSGGGLGYNEQFF.

The chain has TRBV30 and TRBJ1-1; perhaps TRBD1 as D (5 bases). V lost 2 bases, J lost 5 bases, and 18 bases lay in between. The germline V gene encodes CDR1 GTSNPN and CDR2 SVGIG (reference sequence). This CDR3 is 15 amino acids long. This CDR3 reads CAWSIGFLAGTEAFF. CDR3 nucleotides: TGTGCCTGGAGTATCGGTTTTCTGGCAGGGACTGAAGCTTTCTTT.

This chain connects TRBV5-1 to TRBJ2-5; TRBD2 might be the D (5 bases). The V end lost 3 bases, the J end lost 5 bases, and 14 bases lay between the germline ends. Per germline, CDR1 SGHRS and CDR2 YFSETQ. The CDR3 totals 14 residues. CDR3 protein: CASSSPGMGETQYF. The CDR3, as DNA: TGCGCCAGCAGCTCCCCGGGGATGGGGGAGACCCAGTACTTC.

The chain recombines TRBV10-1 with TRBJ2-3; TRBD2 aligns across 9 bases. With V trimmed by 5 bases and J by 2 bases, 2 bases remained unmatched. The V gene's germline CDR1 is WNHNN and CDR2 SYGVQD (reference sequence). The CDR3 consists of 14 residues. DNA for the CDR3: TGCGCCAGCAGTTCTAGCGGGGCCACAGATACGCAGTATTTT. It specifies CASSSSGATDTQYF.

The chain employs TRBV30 and TRBJ1-6; possible D gene TRBD1, 6 bases. The CDR3 length is 12 residues. V shed 4 bases and J shed 17 bases, with 18 bases lying between them. From germline, CDR1 is GTSNPN and CDR2 SVGIG (reference sequence). CDR3 nucleotides: TGTGCCTGGACTAAACAGGGAGGGCCTGTCCACTTT. Protein product: CAWTKQGGPVHF.

The chain recombines TRBV4-3 with TRBJ1-1, with a weak D call TRBD1 (6 bases). CDR1 is LGHNA, CDR2 YSLEER, per germline. V was clipped by 4 bases and J by 9 bases, with 12 bases between them. CDR3 length equals 12 residues. CDR3 region: CASSPNGQKAFF. CDR3 DNA: TGCGCCAGCAGCCCCAATGGACAGAAAGCTTTCTTT.

Notes on this clone: At the DNA level, this CDR3 is encoded by other sequences in the same sample as well. The chain's CDR3 is CASRKTGRGNIQYF. In DNA form, the CDR3 reads TGTGCCAGCAGGAAGACAGGGCGCGGAAACATTCAGTACTTC. This chain links TRBV6-5 with TRBJ2-4, with 7 bases identical to TRBD1. Germline CDR1 and CDR2: MNHEY and SVGAGI. V trimming: 6 bases; J trimming: 6 bases; junction bases outside the gene matches: 8. This CDR3 spans 14 amino acids.

The chain carries TRBV4-2 and TRBJ1-4, with 9 bases lining up with TRBD1. J lost 8 bases, V lost 4 bases, and 5 bases had no gene match. The length of the CDR3 is 14 residues. Germline assignment: CDR1 LGHNA and CDR2 YNFKEQ. The CDR3 sequence is CASSPRTGVEKLFF. CDR3 nucleotides: TGTGCCAGCAGCCCCCGGACAGGGGTCGAAAAACTGTTTTTT.

Here the CDR3 DNA reads TGTGCCAGCAGTTTCAACGCAGTAGCGGGAGTTGAGCAGTACTTC. Its protein is CASSFNAVAGVEQYF. V usage is TRBV28 and J usage is TRBJ2-7; 9 bases match TRBD2. The CDR3 has 15 residues. With V trimmed by 3 bases and J by 7 bases, 10 bases remained unmatched. The V gene's germline CDR1 is MDHEN and CDR2 SYDVKM.